This T cell receptor (beta chain) appears in the sequencing data of a study of cytomegalovirus exposure and HLA in healthy donors. Across the whole study: In an early release, HLA-typed donors contributed approximately 80 million unique TCR sequences.

The V end was cut by 7 bases, the J end by 2 bases, with 26 bases between. The CDR3 length is 18 residues. Germline-derived CDR1 and CDR2 are SGHAT and FQDESV (reference sequence). PCR primers comprised 60 Vbeta and 13 Jbeta primers. TCRdb's copy holds only in-frame clones and misses some; the assay was immunoSEQ multiplex PCR. Of 100,000 to 150,000 clones listed, 78% are singletons. Input material: PBMCs. The chain employs TRBV11-1 and TRBJ1-2; D is perhaps TRBD1 (5 bases). The clonotype was recovered from a woman between 40 and 50 years old in good health and CMV-seronegative. The chain's CDR3 is CASTTTGTPSGPNYGYTF. Written as DNA, the CDR3 is TGTGCCAGCACCACAACCGGGACTCCCTCAGGGCCGAACTATGGCTACACCTTC. The full variable domain, its missing parts supplied by reference TRBV11-1 and TRBJ1-2, is EAEVAQSPRYKITEKSQAVAFWCDPISGHATLYWYRQILGQGPELLVQFQDESVVDDSQLPKDRFSAERLKGVDSTLKIQPAELGDSAMYLCASTTTGTPSGPNYGYTFGSGTRLTVV.